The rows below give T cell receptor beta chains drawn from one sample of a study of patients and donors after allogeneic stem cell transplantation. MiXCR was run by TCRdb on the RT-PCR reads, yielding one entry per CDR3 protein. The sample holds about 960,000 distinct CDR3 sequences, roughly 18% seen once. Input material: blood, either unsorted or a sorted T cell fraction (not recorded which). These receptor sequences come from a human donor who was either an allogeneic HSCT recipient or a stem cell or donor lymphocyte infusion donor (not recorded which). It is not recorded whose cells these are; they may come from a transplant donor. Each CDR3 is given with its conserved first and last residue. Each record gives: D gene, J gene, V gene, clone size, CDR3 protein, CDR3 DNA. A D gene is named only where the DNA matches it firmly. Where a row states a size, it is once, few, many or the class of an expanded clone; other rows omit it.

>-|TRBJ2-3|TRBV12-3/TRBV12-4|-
CATTPRGITDTQYF
TGTGCCACTACGCCGCGGGGAATCACAGATACGCAGTATTTT
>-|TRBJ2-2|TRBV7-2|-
CASSLARLRGITGELFF
TGTGCCAGCAGCTTAGCGAGGCTCAGGGGCATCACCGGGGAGCTGTTTTTT
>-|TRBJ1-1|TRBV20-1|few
CRLNRGGMNTEAFF
TGCAGACTTAATCGAGGGGGAATGAACACTGAAGCTTTCTTT
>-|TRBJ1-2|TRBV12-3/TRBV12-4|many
CASSSPVGNYGYTF
TGTGCCAGCAGTTCCCCGGTTGGGAACTATGGCTACACCTTC
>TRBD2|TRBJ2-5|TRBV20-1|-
CSARGESLAGGRETQYF
TGCAGTGCTAGAGGGGAGTCTCTAGCGGGGGGCCGAGAGACCCAGTACTTC
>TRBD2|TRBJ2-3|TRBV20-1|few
CSARVRPGLAGGRIDTQYF
TGCAGTGCTAGAGTAAGGCCGGGACTAGCGGGAGGCCGGATTGATACGCAGTATTTT
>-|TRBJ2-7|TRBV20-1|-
CSAGLPEGGLYEQYF
TGCAGTGCTGGACTCCCGGAGGGGGGCCTCTACGAGCAGTACTTC
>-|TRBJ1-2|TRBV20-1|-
CSARDKASRNYGYTF
TGCAGTGCTAGAGATAAGGCCAGTCGAAACTATGGCTACACCTTC
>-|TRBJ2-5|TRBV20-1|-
CSAGPRGRGETQYF
TGCAGTGCTGGCCCTAGAGGTAGGGGAGAGACCCAGTACTTC
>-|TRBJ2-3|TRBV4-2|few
CASSQGPGSTDTQYF
TGTGCCAGCAGCCAAGGGCCAGGGAGCACAGATACGCAGTATTTT
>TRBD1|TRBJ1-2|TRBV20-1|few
CSANPEDRVYGYTF
TGCAGTGCTAATCCGGAGGACAGGGTTTATGGCTACACCTTC
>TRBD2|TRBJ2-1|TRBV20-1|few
CSARSGAPYNEQFF
TGCAGTGCTCGTAGCGGGGCGCCCTACAATGAGCAGTTCTTC
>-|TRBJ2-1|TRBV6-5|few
CASSYNNEQFF
TGTGCCAGCAGTTACAACAATGAGCAGTTCTTC
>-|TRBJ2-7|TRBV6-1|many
CASSVTESSYEQYF
TGTGCCAGCAGTGTGACAGAGAGCTCCTACGAGCAGTACTTC
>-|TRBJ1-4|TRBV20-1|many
CSADDGRGYEKLFF
TGCAGTGCTGATGACGGCAGAGGCTACGAAAAACTGTTTTTT
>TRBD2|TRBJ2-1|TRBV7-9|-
CASTTQGLARNEQFF
TGTGCCAGCACTACTCAGGGACTAGCGAGAAATGAGCAGTTCTTC
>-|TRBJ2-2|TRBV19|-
CASRITSANTGELFF
TGTGCCAGTAGAATAACTTCGGCGAACACCGGGGAGCTGTTTTTT
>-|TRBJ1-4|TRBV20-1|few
CSARGGAFNEKLFF
TGCAGTGCTAGGGGGGGGGCCTTTAATGAAAAACTGTTTTTT
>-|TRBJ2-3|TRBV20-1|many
CSAPWQPSFPDTQYF
TGCAGTGCACCTTGGCAGCCTTCATTCCCAGATACGCAGTATTTT
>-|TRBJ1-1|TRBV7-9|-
CASSRRPTMAEAFF
TGTGCCAGCAGCCGGAGGCCGACCATGGCTGAAGCTTTCTTT
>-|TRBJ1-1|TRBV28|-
CASSFGQPNTEAFF
TGTGCCAGCAGTTTTGGACAGCCGAACACTGAAGCTTTCTTT
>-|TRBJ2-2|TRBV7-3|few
CASSLIGSQGRTGELFF
TGTGCCAGCAGCTTAATCGGTTCACAGGGCCGAACCGGGGAGCTGTTTTTT
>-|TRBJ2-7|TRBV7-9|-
CASSPTTTGWIKDEQYF
TGTGCCAGCAGCCCTACGACTACAGGGTGGATCAAGGACGAGCAGTACTTC
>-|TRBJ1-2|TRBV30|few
CAWTQGSYGYTF
TGTGCCTGGACACAGGGTAGCTATGGCTACACCTTC
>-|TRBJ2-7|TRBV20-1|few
CSARWRGRSYEQYF
TGCAGTGCTAGATGGCGGGGCCGCTCCTACGAGCAGTACTTC
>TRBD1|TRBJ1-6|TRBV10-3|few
CAISGGQGNNSPLHF
TGTGCCATCAGTGGGGGACAGGGTAATAATTCACCCCTCCACTTT
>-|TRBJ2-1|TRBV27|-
CASSFRDGREQFF
TGTGCCAGCAGTTTCAGGGACGGTAGGGAGCAGTTCTTC
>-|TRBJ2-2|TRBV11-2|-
CASSLGTKGVTGELFF
TGTGCCAGCAGCTTAGGAACGAAGGGGGTGACCGGGGAGCTGTTTTTT
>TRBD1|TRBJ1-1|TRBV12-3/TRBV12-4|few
CASSLGRDRGTEAFF
TGTGCCAGCAGTTTAGGACGGGACAGGGGCACTGAAGCTTTCTTT
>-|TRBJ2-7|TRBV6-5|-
CASSYTDSTYEQYF
TGTGCCAGCAGTTACACAGATTCGACCTACGAGCAGTACTTC
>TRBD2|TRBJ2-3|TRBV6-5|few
CASSYSGGATDTQYF
TGTGCCAGCAGTTACTCCGGGGGGGCGACAGATACGCAGTATTTT
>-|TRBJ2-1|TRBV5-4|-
CASSSRGAIGEQFF
TGTGCCAGCAGCTCCAGGGGGGCTATAGGTGAGCAGTTCTTC
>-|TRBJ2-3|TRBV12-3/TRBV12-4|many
CASSPGTSPNYTQYF
TGTGCCAGCAGTCCTGGGACCTCCCCAAACTATACGCAGTATTTT
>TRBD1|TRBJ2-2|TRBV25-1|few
CASSEYNGQGGTGELFF
TGTGCCAGCAGTGAATATAATGGACAGGGCGGAACCGGGGAGCTGTTTTTT
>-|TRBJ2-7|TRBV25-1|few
CASSELWNEQYF
TGTGCCAGCAGTGAACTTTGGAACGAGCAGTACTTC